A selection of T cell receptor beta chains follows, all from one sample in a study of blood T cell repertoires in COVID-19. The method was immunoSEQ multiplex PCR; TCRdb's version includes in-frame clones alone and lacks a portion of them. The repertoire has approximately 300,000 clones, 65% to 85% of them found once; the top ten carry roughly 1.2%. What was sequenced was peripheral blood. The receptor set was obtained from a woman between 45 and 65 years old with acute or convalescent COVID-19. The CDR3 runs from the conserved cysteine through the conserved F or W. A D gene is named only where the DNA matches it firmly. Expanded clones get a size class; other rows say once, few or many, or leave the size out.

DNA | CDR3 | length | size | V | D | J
TGTGCCAGCAAAGGGGGGGGCGGGGGTCAGGATACGCAGTATTTT | CASKGGGGGQDTQYF | 15 | once | TRBV5-4 | NA | TRBJ2-3
TGTGCCAGTAGTATCCAGGAAGGAGAGACCCAGTACTTC | CASSIQEGETQYF | 13 | few | TRBV19 | NA | TRBJ2-5
TGTGCCAGCAGCAGCAGGGGGAACACTGAAGCTTTCTTT | CASSSRGNTEAFF | 13 | NA | TRBV7-3 | NA | TRBJ1-1
TGTGCCAGCAGGGACAGCCTCACAGATACGCAGTATTTT | CASRDSLTDTQYF | 13 | NA | TRBV27 | NA | TRBJ2-3
TGTGCCAGCAGCGCCTCTCAGGGGTCCTACGAGCAGTACTTC | CASSASQGSYEQYF | 14 | few | TRBV9 | NA | TRBJ2-7
TGTGCCAGCTCAGGCGGGGGGGCTAGCAGCTACGAGCAGTACTTC | CASSGGGASSYEQYF | 15 | NA | TRBV18 | TRBD2 | TRBJ2-7
TGCAGTGCTAGTCCCGGGGCAGGAGGGGGAAACACCATATATTTT | CSASPGAGGGNTIYF | 15 | NA | TRBV20-1 | NA | TRBJ1-3
TGTGCCAGCAGCTCAGGACTAGCGGGATACAATGAGCAGTTCTTC | CASSSGLAGYNEQFF | 15 | many | TRBV7-9 | TRBD2 | TRBJ2-1
TGTGCCAGCAGCTTAAGCGGCACCGATGGCTACACCTTC | CASSLSGTDGYTF | 13 | NA | TRBV7-3 | NA | TRBJ1-2
TGTGCCAGCATTTTACAGGGGATGGGCACTGAAGCTTTCTTT | CASILQGMGTEAFF | 14 | NA | TRBV6-5 | TRBD1 | TRBJ1-1
TGTGCCAGCAGTTTACTTGCATTGAGCGAGCAGTACTTC | CASSLLALSEQYF | 13 | NA | TRBV12-3/TRBV12-4 | NA | TRBJ2-7
TGTGCCAGCAGTGCCAGGCTAGCGGGCACCGGGGAGCTGTTTTTT | CASSARLAGTGELFF | 15 | NA | TRBV9 | TRBD2 | TRBJ2-2
TGTGCCAGCAACCGGGACAGGGGCGGGAATGAGCAGTTCTTC | CASNRDRGGNEQFF | 14 | NA | TRBV27 | TRBD1 | TRBJ2-1
TGCGCCAGCAGCTTGGCCCCAGGGGGCGAAGAGACCCAGTACTTC | CASSLAPGGEETQYF | 15 | once | TRBV5-1 | TRBD1 | TRBJ2-5
TGTGCCAGCAGCCCTTACTTAAGCGGGAGCGAGCAGTACTTC | CASSPYLSGSEQYF | 14 | NA | TRBV9 | TRBD2 | TRBJ2-7
TGTGCCAGCAGTGGACTAGCGGGAGACTACAATGAGCAGTTCTTC | CASSGLAGDYNEQFF | 15 | NA | TRBV6-2/TRBV6-3 | TRBD2 | TRBJ2-1
TGTGCCAGCAGTGGATCAGGGATCGACGCTTTCTTT | CASSGSGIDAFF | 12 | NA | TRBV2 | NA | TRBJ1-1
TGTGCCAGCATATCTCCGACTAGCGGGAACAATGAGCAGTTCTTC | CASISPTSGNNEQFF | 15 | NA | TRBV5-4 | TRBD2 | TRBJ2-1
TGCGCCAGCAGCTTGTTGCCTAGCGGGAGTTTGGGCACCGGGGAGCTGTTTTTT | CASSLLPSGSLGTGELFF | 18 | NA | TRBV5-1 | TRBD2 | TRBJ2-2
TGTGCCAGCAGACCCCCCCTCGGACAGGGAGGCTACACCTTC | CASRPPLGQGGYTF | 14 | NA | TRBV28 | TRBD1 | TRBJ1-2